A selection of T cell receptor beta chains follows, all from one sample in a study of neurological immune-mediated disorders. TCRdb re-analysed the 5' RACE reads in MiXCR, keeping a single row per CDR3 protein. The data hold more than 50,000 distinct CDR3 sequences, with 3.9% observed a single time. Sample: PBMCs. The receptors stem from a man between 25 and 39 years old with multiple sclerosis. CDR3s include the opening cysteine and the closing phenylalanine or tryptophan. The D gene is left open where the match is weak.

V: TRBV3-1; D: -; CDR3: CASSATGEAFF
V: TRBV6-2/TRBV6-3; D: -; CDR3: CASRAGLRGQPQHF
V: TRBV7-2; D: -; CDR3: CASSGGITLNTEAFF
V: TRBV10-1; D: TRBD2; CDR3: CASSTSGGTQYF
V: TRBV10-3; D: -; CDR3: CAITPMGGPNTEAFF
V: TRBV15; D: TRBD1; CDR3: CATSRDQRTGNTEAFF
V: TRBV20-1; D: TRBD2; CDR3: CSARDRTSRLNEQFF
V: TRBV2; D: -; CDR3: CASSEDLNTPLHF
V: TRBV6-5; D: -; CDR3: CASSYLGGFTEAFF
V: TRBV10-3; D: -; CDR3: CAIRGTGANVLTF
V: TRBV5-1; D: TRBD1; CDR3: CASSRTGMGGYTF
V: TRBV9; D: TRBD2; CDR3: CASSVTEASGVAGELFF
V: TRBV10-1; D: -; CDR3: CASSTRPEETQYF
V: TRBV29-1; D: -; CDR3: CSVEIRRGSPLHF
V: TRBV20-1; D: TRBD1; CDR3: CSATGTEGRNTEAFF
V: TRBV6-2/TRBV6-3; D: -; CDR3: CASRTSGELAEAFF
V: TRBV6-2/TRBV6-3; D: TRBD1; CDR3: CASSGQGEAQPQHF
V: TRBV7-9; D: -; CDR3: CASSSKSYEQYF
V: TRBV10-3; D: -; CDR3: CAISESGTGRDYEQYF
V: TRBV18; D: -; CDR3: CASSHPGTGVYEQYF
V: TRBV5-5; D: -; CDR3: CASSETDYGYTF
V: TRBV20-1; D: TRBD2; CDR3: CSATPRLAGRQETQYF
V: TRBV5-1; D: -; CDR3: CASSIDSSGGEQYF
V: TRBV12-3/TRBV12-4; D: -; CDR3: CASSGLGGLATEAFF
V: TRBV29-1; D: TRBD2; CDR3: CSVVKRGADTQYF
V: TRBV7-9; D: TRBD2; CDR3: CASSLLAGGPVDTQYF
V: TRBV4-1; D: -; CDR3: CASSQQSNTGELFF
V: TRBV4-1; D: -; CDR3: CASSQDRGSMNTEAFF
V: TRBV4-1; D: -; CDR3: CASSQARGRGQETQYF
V: TRBV7-2; D: TRBD1; CDR3: CASSLEGAVSGANVLTF
V: TRBV12-3/TRBV12-4; D: -; CDR3: CASSLILESNQPQHF